This is a list of T cell receptor beta chains from one sample in a study of T cells in Graves' hyperthyroidism and ophthalmopathy. TCRdb itself ran the multiplex PCR reads through MiXCR, one entry per CDR3 protein. Here the sample spans about 350,000 distinct CDR3 sequences, around 14% being singletons. Source material: blood. The receptors shown here come from a woman in her 30s with Graves' hyperthyroidism. Both conserved end residues are part of each CDR3. A D gene is named only where the DNA matches it firmly. The size of a clone is reported for some rows only, either as once, few or many, or as a class for expanded clones.

j_call	clone_size	v_call	d_call	cdr3_aa	cdr3_nt
TRBJ2-1	NA	TRBV5-8	NA	CASSPPDDDEQFF	TGTGCCAGCAGCCCGCCGGACGACGATGAGCAGTTCTTC
TRBJ2-7	NA	TRBV20-1	TRBD2	CSAPLSGNSYEQYF	TGCAGTGCCCCACTTAGCGGGAACTCCTACGAGCAGTACTTC
TRBJ2-2	few	TRBV6-1	TRBD2	CAVRTSGLETGELFF	TGTGCCGTCCGGACTAGCGGGTTAGAGACCGGGGAGCTGTTTTTT
TRBJ1-2	many	TRBV19	TRBD1	CASNPQGTNYGYTF	TGTGCCAGTAACCCACAGGGGACTAACTATGGCTACACCTTC
TRBJ2-1	NA	TRBV28	NA	CASSLWRDIHNEQFF	TGTGCCAGCAGTTTATGGCGGGACATACACAATGAGCAGTTCTTC
TRBJ2-7	many	TRBV2	TRBD1	CASTRDRGDHEQYF	TGTGCCAGCACGCGGGACAGGGGTGACCACGAGCAGTACTTC
TRBJ1-2	many	TRBV25-1	NA	CASMDLGYGYTF	TGTGCCAGCATGGATCTGGGCTATGGCTACACCTTC
TRBJ2-7	NA	TRBV18	TRBD1	CASSTRDRGEQYF	TGTGCCAGCTCAACCCGGGACAGGGGTGAGCAGTACTTC
TRBJ2-7	NA	TRBV5-1	NA	CASSLAGRGKNYEQYF	TGCGCCAGCAGCTTGGCAGGTAGGGGGAAGAACTACGAGCAGTACTTC
TRBJ1-5	NA	TRBV7-9	TRBD1	CASSLGPGQGAYWSNQPQHF	TGTGCCAGCAGCTTAGGACCGGGACAGGGGGCCTATTGGAGCAATCAGCCCCAGCATTTT
TRBJ2-1	many	TRBV11-3	NA	CASSLDLGSYNEQFF	TGTGCCAGCAGCTTAGATCTAGGATCTTACAATGAGCAGTTCTTC
TRBJ2-1	few	TRBV11-2	TRBD1	CASSLPGQGVRKNEQFF	TGTGCCAGCAGCCTACCGGGACAGGGCGTTCGTAAGAATGAGCAGTTCTTC
TRBJ2-7	NA	TRBV12-3/TRBV12-4	NA	CASSLDEGTSQRYF	TGTGCCAGCAGTCTAGATGAGGGGACATCTCAGCGGTACTTC
TRBJ1-1	many	TRBV29-1	NA	CSVERGEDSGAFF	TGCAGCGTTGAAAGGGGTGAGGATTCCGGAGCTTTCTTT
TRBJ2-3	NA	TRBV28	NA	CASSFHPPRTDTQYF	TGTGCCAGCAGTTTCCACCCCCCCAGGACAGATACGCAGTATTTT
TRBJ2-2	few	TRBV29-1	TRBD2	CSVRAGVSNTGELFF	TGCAGCGTTAGGGCGGGAGTTTCGAACACCGGGGAGCTGTTTTTT
TRBJ2-1	few	TRBV28	NA	CASSKTKSEQFF	TGTGCCAGCAGCAAGACTAAGAGTGAGCAGTTCTTC
TRBJ2-3	NA	TRBV5-6	NA	CASSPGPVRGTQYF	TGTGCCAGCAGCCCGGGACCGGTTCGGGGTACGCAGTATTTT
TRBJ2-5	many	TRBV28	TRBD1	CASSSMDRAEETQYF	TGTGCCAGCAGTTCAATGGACAGGGCCGAAGAGACCCAGTACTTC
TRBJ2-5	many	TRBV3-1	NA	CASSPSSAQGETQYF	TGTGCCAGCAGCCCCTCCTCAGCGCAGGGAGAGACCCAGTACTTC
TRBJ2-4	many	TRBV13	TRBD2	CASTIGGGLAKNIQYF	TGTGCCAGCACCATCGGGGGAGGGCTAGCCAAAAACATTCAGTACTTC
TRBJ2-6	NA	TRBV6-1	NA	CASSSLGQFFGGANVLTF	TGTGCCAGCAGCTCGTTAGGGCAGTTTTTTGGTGGGGCCAACGTCCTGACTTTC
TRBJ1-2	NA	TRBV20-1	NA	CSARLNRGAYYGYTF	TGCAGTGCTAGATTGAATCGGGGGGCGTACTATGGCTACACCTTC
TRBJ2-1	many	TRBV28	TRBD2	CASGPGGVGNEQFF	TGTGCCAGCGGCCCCGGGGGGGTCGGCAATGAGCAGTTCTTC
TRBJ2-7	NA	TRBV19	TRBD1	CASSIQQGGYEQYF	TGTGCCAGTAGTATACAACAGGGGGGCTACGAGCAGTACTTC
TRBJ2-1	few	TRBV5-1	TRBD2	CASSWGLADNEQFF	TGCGCCAGCAGCTGGGGACTAGCCGACAATGAGCAGTTCTTC
TRBJ1-5	few	TRBV6-2/TRBV6-3	TRBD1	CASSSGTGKNQPQHF	TGTGCCAGCAGTTCCGGGACAGGGAAAAATCAGCCCCAGCATTTT
TRBJ2-2	few	TRBV6-1	NA	CASSLIEGAGELFF	TGTGCCAGCAGTCTGATAGAGGGCGCCGGGGAGCTGTTTTTT
TRBJ1-1	many	TRBV2	NA	CASSEEVWFVCLF	TGTGCCAGCAGTGAAGAGGTGTGGTTTGTTTGTCTCTTT
TRBJ2-2	many	TRBV28	TRBD2	CASSLFSGRLTGELFF	TGTGCCAGCAGTTTGTTTAGCGGGAGACTGACCGGGGAGCTGTTTTTT
TRBJ2-3	NA	TRBV20-1	NA	CSAKGSTDTQYF	TGCAGTGCTAAGGGGTCCACAGATACGCAGTATTTT
TRBJ2-5	NA	TRBV15	NA	CATSREWSQETQYF	TGTGCCACCAGCAGAGAATGGAGCCAAGAGACCCAGTACTTC
TRBJ2-5	NA	TRBV19	NA	CASMGEGGTTQYF	TGTGCCAGTATGGGTGAGGGGGGAACGACCCAGTACTTC
TRBJ1-5	many	TRBV11-2	NA	CASSQGIGAQPQHF	TGTGCCAGCAGCCAGGGGATTGGGGCGCAGCCCCAGCATTTT
TRBJ1-1	few	TRBV10-3	TRBD1	CAISEPGTGGTTEAFF	TGTGCCATCAGTGAGCCCGGGACAGGCGGGACCACTGAAGCTTTCTTT
TRBJ2-5	many	TRBV10-3	NA	CAISDPHGIAQETQYF	TGTGCCATCAGTGACCCTCACGGGATCGCTCAAGAGACCCAGTACTTC
TRBJ1-2	many	TRBV11-2	NA	CASSPRRVYGYTF	TGTGCCAGCAGCCCACGGCGGGTCTATGGCTACACCTTC
TRBJ2-2	few	TRBV7-8	TRBD2	CASSLVTSGRELFF	TGTGCCAGCAGCTTAGTAACTAGCGGCAGGGAGCTGTTTTTT
TRBJ2-7	many	TRBV14	NA	CASSQGLSGSRTYEQYF	TGTGCCAGCAGCCAAGGGCTGTCGGGTTCGAGGACCTACGAGCAGTACTTC
TRBJ2-2	many	TRBV9	TRBD1	CASSDQDRAPPGELFF	TGTGCCAGCAGCGACCAGGACAGGGCCCCCCCCGGGGAGCTGTTTTTT
TRBJ2-3	many	TRBV20-1	TRBD2	CSARGVLAGETDTQYF	TGCAGTGCTAGAGGGGTACTAGCGGGAGAAACAGATACGCAGTATTTT
TRBJ2-2	few	TRBV27	NA	CASSLNMLAGELFF	TGTGCCAGCAGTTTAAATATGTTGGCCGGGGAGCTGTTTTTT
TRBJ2-1	NA	TRBV6-5	NA	CASSYSYQAGYNEQFF	TGTGCCAGCAGTTACTCGTATCAGGCCGGGTACAATGAGCAGTTCTTC
TRBJ2-2	few	TRBV28	NA	CASSFRLPREGELFF	TGTGCCAGCAGTTTTCGGCTACCCCGGGAGGGGGAGCTGTTTTTT
TRBJ2-3	NA	TRBV24-1	TRBD2	CATSRTSDGADTQYF	TGTGCCACCAGTAGGACTAGCGATGGGGCAGATACGCAGTATTTT
TRBJ2-7	NA	TRBV7-2	NA	CASSLEFGSSYEQYF	TGTGCCAGCAGCTTAGAATTCGGGAGCTCCTACGAGCAGTACTTC
TRBJ1-3	NA	TRBV29-1	TRBD1	CSVARDRRNTIYF	TGCAGCGTTGCTCGGGACAGACGAAACACCATATATTTT
TRBJ1-4	few	TRBV6-1	NA	CASRIRTNEKLFF	TGTGCCAGCAGGATACGGACTAATGAAAAACTGTTTTTT
TRBJ1-2	NA	TRBV28	NA	CASSEGGTGYTF	TGTGCCAGCAGTGAGGGGGGGACCGGCTACACCTTC
TRBJ2-1	few	TRBV7-3	TRBD1	CASGQGALYNEQFF	TGTGCCAGCGGGCAGGGGGCTCTGTACAATGAGCAGTTCTTC
TRBJ2-1	few	TRBV28	NA	CASSGLGNEQFF	TGTGCCAGCAGTGGATTGGGCAATGAGCAGTTCTTC
TRBJ2-2	many	TRBV7-6	NA	CASSLSGETGELFF	TGTGCCAGCAGCTTAAGTGGGGAGACCGGGGAGCTGTTTTTT
TRBJ2-5	NA	TRBV28	NA	CASSSTGEYETQYF	TGCGCCAGCAGCTCGACGGGGGAGTACGAGACCCAGTACTTC
TRBJ2-1	few	TRBV20-1	NA	CSASGVSSYNEQFF	TGCAGTGCTAGTGGCGTAAGCTCCTACAATGAGCAGTTCTTC
TRBJ2-7	many	TRBV28	NA	CASTDLVGSNEQYF	TGTGCCAGCACCGACCTCGTGGGTTCCAACGAGCAGTACTTC
TRBJ1-1	many	TRBV2	NA	CASRTGLNTEAFF	TGTGCCAGCAGAACAGGGCTGAACACTGAAGCTTTCTTT
TRBJ2-7	NA	TRBV6-1	NA	CASSEWGPLYEQYF	TGTGCCAGCAGTGAATGGGGACCGCTCTACGAGCAGTACTTC
TRBJ2-7	NA	TRBV7-9	NA	CASSLDQGAYEQYF	TGTGCCAGCAGCTTAGACCAGGGAGCCTACGAGCAGTACTTC
TRBJ1-1	many	TRBV28	NA	CASSTQQGFPVEAFF	TGTGCCAGCAGTACTCAACAGGGATTCCCAGTTGAAGCTTTCTTT